Following are 18 T cell receptor beta chains from one sample sequenced in a study of shared clonotypes between healthy human individuals (dated by TCRdb to about 2020). Libraries were constructed by the immunoSEQ multiplex PCR assay. This immuneACCESS table, as held by TCRdb, lists in-frame sequences with V and J called but not all clones. Of the missing ones, under half trace to an unresolved V gene in checked studies; the others have no known cause. The sample table shows about half a million clones, and approximately 81% are seen once. The ten biggest clones cover 12% of the sample. The sequencing input was PBMCs. These receptors all come from a woman aged 40 to 55 in good health. Some clones in this sample may be carry-over from other donors' samples.

The chain has TRBV4-3 and TRBJ2-7; 10 bases agree with TRBD2. Germline V lookup: CDR1 LGHNA, CDR2 YSLEER. This CDR3 comprises 17 residues. Trimming cost V 4 bases and J 9 bases; bases outside gene matches: 18. The CDR3 protein is CASSPQRAASGSSLQYF. In nucleotides, the CDR3 is TGCGCCAGCAGCCCCCAGCGGGCGGCTAGCGGGAGCTCCCTGCAGTACTTC.

J is TRBJ2-3 and V is TRBV5-4; D possibly corresponds to TRBD2 (5 bases). Germline V CDR1 and CDR2: SGHNT, YYREEE (reference sequence). The length of the CDR3 is 15 residues. Trimming pared 1 base from V and 4 bases from J, leaving 13 bases between. The CDR3 sequence: CASSLPFGNADTQYF. In DNA, the CDR3 is TGTGCCAGCAGCTTGCCTTTCGGGAATGCAGATACGCAGTATTTT.

As concerns this clone: A far more abundant clone sits one base away, making this likely a read error. Other DNA sequences from this sample encode an identical CDR3 as well. This chain's CDR3 is CAKQGARSTEAFF. CDR3 nucleotide sequence: TGTGCCAAACAGGGGGCGAGAAGCACTGAAGCTTTCTTC. V and J are TRBV25-1 and TRBJ1-1, with 9 bases lining up with TRBD1. The CDR3 runs 13 residues. Germline V gives CDR1 MGHDK, CDR2 SYGVNS.

V and J are TRBV27 and TRBJ2-7, with D tentatively TRBD2 (6 bases). CDR3 length: 14 residues. Germline-derived CDR1 and CDR2 are MNHEY and SMNVEV (reference sequence). With 10 bases removed from V and 2 bases from J, the gap between germline ends came to 18 bases. The CDR3 spells CATGLGREPYEQYF. CDR3 nucleotide sequence: TGTGCCACCGGGCTCGGGCGGGAACCCTACGAGCAGTACTTC.

This clone has a count of ten or more. V usage is TRBV29-1 and J usage is TRBJ1-5; weak D call: TRBD1 (6 bases). V shed 6 bases and J shed 3 bases, with 15 bases lying between them. The CDR3 loop spans 14 amino acids. CDR1 and CDR2 from the germline V gene are SQVTM and ANQGSEA. The CDR3 nucleotides are TGCAGCGTCCAGGAGGGACATAACAATCAGCCCCAGCATTTT. Residues: CSVQEGHNNQPQHF.

On this clone itself: This sample also contains other DNA sequences that code for the same CDR3. The chain carries TRBV6-5 and TRBJ2-2; D gene uncertain. V gave up 6 bases and J gave up 2 bases, with 4 bases separating them. Per germline, CDR1 MNHEY and CDR2 SVGAGI. The CDR3 consists of 12 residues. The CDR3 coding sequence is TGTGCCAGCAGCTCAAACACCGGGGAGCTGTTTTTT. Protein: CASSSNTGELFF.

The chain links TRBV28 to TRBJ1-2; D not certain. V was clipped by 1 base and J by 4 bases, with 13 bases between them. Germline loops: CDR1 MDHEN, CDR2 SYDVKM. The CDR3 runs to 15 residues. The CDR3 DNA sequence: TGTGCCAGCAGTTTATTGTTAGGGAGGACCTATGGCTACACCTTC. It yields the protein CASSLLLGRTYGYTF.

The chain employs TRBV5-4 and TRBJ2-7; a weak D match, TRBD1 (5 bases). Trimming left V 2 bases short and J 2 bases short, with 11 bases between. This CDR3 has 14 residues. In germline, CDR1 is SGHNT, CDR2 YYREEE (reference sequence). The CDR3 protein is CASSFGDSPYEQYF. DNA of the CDR3: TGTGCCAGCAGCTTTGGCGACAGCCCCTACGAGCAGTACTTC.

The chain couples TRBV2 to TRBJ2-3; perhaps TRBD1 as D (6 bases). Germline V gives CDR1 SNHLY, CDR2 FYNNEI. Trimming pared 7 bases from V and 0 bases from J, leaving 11 bases between. The CDR3 length is 14 residues. CDR3 sequence: CASKPTGSTDTQYF. In DNA, the CDR3 is TGTGCCAGCAAACCGACAGGTAGCACAGATACGCAGTATTTT.

J is TRBJ2-6 and V is TRBV30; no reliable D call. V dropped 0 bases and J dropped 0 bases, with 12 bases sitting between them. The CDR3 has 17 residues. CDR1 and CDR2 (germline): GTSNPN, SVGIG (reference sequence). CDR3 in amino acids: CAWSVPSSSSGANVLTF. The CDR3 DNA sequence: TGTGCCTGGAGTGTACCGAGTTCCAGCTCTGGGGCCAACGTCCTGACTTTC. The variable domain in full, completed from reference TRBV30 and TRBJ2-6, reads SQTIHQWPATLVQPVGSPLSLECTVEGTSNPNLYWYRQAAGRGLQLLFYSVGIGQISSEVPQNLSASRPQDRQFILSSKKLLLSDSGFYLCAWSVPSSSSGANVLTFGAGSRLTVL.

As regards this clone: A far larger clone lies a single base away; this is likely a read error. The sample carries other DNA sequences with the same CDR3. The V gene is TRBV29-1, the J gene TRBJ2-7; a possible D gene is TRBD2 (5 bases). Germline CDR1 SQVTM, CDR2 ANQGSEA. CDR3 size: 12 residues. V was clipped by 4 bases and J by 5 bases, with 12 bases between them. CDR3 sequence reads: CSVGSGGHEQYF. CDR3 nucleotide sequence: TGCAGCGTTGGGAGTGGCGGGCACGAGCAGTACTTC.

The rearrangement joins TRBV7-9 to TRBJ2-1, with 10 positions matching TRBD2. J was trimmed by 0 bases and V by 5 bases; bases with no gene match: 4. Germline V gives CDR1 SEHNR, CDR2 FQNEAQ (reference sequence). The CDR3 length is 16 residues. The chain's CDR3 is CASSPRLAGSYNEQFF. The CDR3 DNA reads as TGTGCCAGCAGCCCCAGACTAGCGGGCTCCTACAATGAGCAGTTCTTC.

This rearrangement joins TRBV11-2 to TRBJ2-3; D is ambiguous. Trimming stripped 2 bases from V and 4 bases from J, with 13 bases between. This CDR3 is 15 amino acids long. Germline V gives CDR1 SGHAT, CDR2 FQNNGV. CDR3 bases: TGTGCCAGCAGCTTAAATCCGGGTGGGTCAGATACGCAGTATTTT. It is translated as CASSLNPGGSDTQYF.

The chain links TRBV9 to TRBJ1-3; D uncertain. V lost 6 bases to trimming and J lost 0 bases, with 19 bases between them. CDR3 length equals 17 residues. Germline V gives CDR1 SGDLS, CDR2 YYNGEE. The CDR3 protein is CASTPREGPLSGNTIYF. The CDR3 DNA reads TGTGCCAGCACCCCGAGGGAGGGCCCCCTCTCTGGAAACACCATATATTTT.

The V call is TRBV11-2, the J call TRBJ1-2; no clear D. The CDR3 is 16 residues long. CDR1 and CDR2 (germline): SGHAT, FQNNGV. The V end lost 5 bases, the J end lost 8 bases, and 24 bases lay between the germline ends. CDR3 sequence reads: CASSTQEESYYGGYTF. In DNA, the CDR3 is TGTGCCAGCAGCACCCAGGAGGAAAGTTACTATGGAGGCTACACCTTC.

This chain joins TRBV7-2 and TRBJ1-5; D possibly corresponds to TRBD1 (5 bases). Germline V gene lookup returns CDR1 SGHTA and CDR2 FQGNSA. Trimming left V 5 bases short and J 7 bases short, with 9 bases between. The CDR3 has 12 amino acids. The CDR3 DNA is TGTGCCAGCAGCCCAACAGGACAGCCCCAGCATTTT. This sequence encodes CASSPTGQPQHF. The full variable domain, in which reference TRBV7-2 and TRBJ1-5 provide the parts outside the CDR3, is GAGVSQSPSNKVTEKGKDVELRCDPISGHTALYWYRQSLGQGLEFLIYFQGNSAPDKSGLPSDRFSAERTGGSVSTLTIQRTQQEDSAVYLCASSPTGQPQHFGDGTRLSIL.

The chain couples TRBV25-1 to TRBJ2-7; unclear D gene. Per germline, CDR1 MGHDK and CDR2 SYGVNS. The CDR3 loop spans 15 amino acids. Trimming left V 3 bases short and J 3 bases short, with 15 bases between. The CDR3 DNA reads TGTGCCAGCAGTGAGGGCGGAGCTATTGTCTACGAGCAGTACTTC. Protein product: CASSEGGAIVYEQYF.

V and J are TRBV5-4 and TRBJ2-7; 9 bases are shared with TRBD2. J gave up 3 bases and V 4 bases, and 5 bases lay outside the gene matches. CDR1 SGHNT and CDR2 YYREEE come from the germline V gene (reference sequence). CDR3 length equals 14 residues. CDR3 loop: CASSLGLADYEQYF. CDR3 bases: TGTGCCAGCAGCCTGGGACTAGCAGACTACGAGCAGTACTTC.